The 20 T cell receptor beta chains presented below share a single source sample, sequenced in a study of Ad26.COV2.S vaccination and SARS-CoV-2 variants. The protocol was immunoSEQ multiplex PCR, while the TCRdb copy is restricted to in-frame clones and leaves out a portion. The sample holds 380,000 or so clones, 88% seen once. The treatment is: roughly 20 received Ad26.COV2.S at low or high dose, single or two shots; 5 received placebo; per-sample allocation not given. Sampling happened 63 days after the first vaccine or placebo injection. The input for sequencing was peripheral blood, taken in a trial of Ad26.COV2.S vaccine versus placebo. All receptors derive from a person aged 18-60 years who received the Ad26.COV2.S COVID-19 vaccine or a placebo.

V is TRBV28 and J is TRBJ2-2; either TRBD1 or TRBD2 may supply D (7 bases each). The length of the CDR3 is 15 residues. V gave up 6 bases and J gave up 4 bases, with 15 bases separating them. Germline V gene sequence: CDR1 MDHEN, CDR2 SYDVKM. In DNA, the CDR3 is TGTGCCAGCAGCAGGGGGGGAGGCGGCACCGGGGAGCTGTTTTTT. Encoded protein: CASSRGGGGTGELFF.

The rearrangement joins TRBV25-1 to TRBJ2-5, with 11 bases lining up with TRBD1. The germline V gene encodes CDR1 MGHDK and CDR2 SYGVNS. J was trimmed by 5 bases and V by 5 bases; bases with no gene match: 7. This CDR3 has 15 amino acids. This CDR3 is CASSQDRGPEETQYF. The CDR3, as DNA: TGTGCCAGCAGTCAGGACAGGGGGCCCGAGGAGACCCAGTACTTC.

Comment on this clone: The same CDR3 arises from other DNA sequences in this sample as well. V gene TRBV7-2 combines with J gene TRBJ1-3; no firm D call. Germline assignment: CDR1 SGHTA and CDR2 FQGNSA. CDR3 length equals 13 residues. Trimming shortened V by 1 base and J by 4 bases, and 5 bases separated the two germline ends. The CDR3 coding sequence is TGTGCCAGCAGCTTAGTGTCCGGAAACACCATATATTTT. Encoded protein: CASSLVSGNTIYF.

The CDR3 loop is CASRGSGTSGSSYNEQFF. The CDR3 DNA follows: TGTGCCAGCAGGGGGTCCGGGACTAGCGGGAGTAGTTACAATGAGCAGTTCTTC. The chain carries TRBV28 and TRBJ2-1; 14 bases align to TRBD2. The germline V gene has CDR1 MDHEN and CDR2 SYDVKM. The CDR3 spans 18 residues. With 6 bases clipped from V and 4 bases from J, the junction kept 11 bases outside the gene matches.

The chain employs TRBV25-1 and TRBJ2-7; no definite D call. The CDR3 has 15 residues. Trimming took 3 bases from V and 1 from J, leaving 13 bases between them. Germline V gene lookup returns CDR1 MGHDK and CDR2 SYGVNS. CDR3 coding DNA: TGTGCCAGCAGTGATGACAACGGGCCATCCTACGAGCAGTACTTC. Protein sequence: CASSDDNGPSYEQYF.

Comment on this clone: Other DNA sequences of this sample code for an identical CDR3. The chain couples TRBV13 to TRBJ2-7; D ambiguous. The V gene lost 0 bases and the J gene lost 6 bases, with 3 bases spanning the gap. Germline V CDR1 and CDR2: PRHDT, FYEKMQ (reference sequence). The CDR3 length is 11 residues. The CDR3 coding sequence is TGTGCCAGCAGCTTAGGCGTCGAGCAGTACTTC. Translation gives CASSLGVEQYF.

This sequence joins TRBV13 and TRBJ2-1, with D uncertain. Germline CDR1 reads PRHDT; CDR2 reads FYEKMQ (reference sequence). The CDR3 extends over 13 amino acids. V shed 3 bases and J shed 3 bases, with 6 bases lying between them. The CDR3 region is CASSFGDYNEQFF. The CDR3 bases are TGTGCCAGCAGCTTCGGCGACTACAATGAGCAGTTCTTC.

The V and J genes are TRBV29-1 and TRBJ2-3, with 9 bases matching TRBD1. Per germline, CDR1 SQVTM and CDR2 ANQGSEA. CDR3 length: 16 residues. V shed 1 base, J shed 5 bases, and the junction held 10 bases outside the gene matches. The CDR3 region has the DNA TGCAGCGTTGAAGGGGGACAGGGACCTAGTGGAGATACGCAGTATTTT. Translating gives CSVEGGQGPSGDTQYF.

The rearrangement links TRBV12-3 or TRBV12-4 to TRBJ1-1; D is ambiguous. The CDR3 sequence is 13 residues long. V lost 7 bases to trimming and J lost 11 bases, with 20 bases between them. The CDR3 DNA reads TGTGCCAGCACCAGAAATAGCGGGCTAAGCGCTTTCTTT. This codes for CASTRNSGLSAFF.

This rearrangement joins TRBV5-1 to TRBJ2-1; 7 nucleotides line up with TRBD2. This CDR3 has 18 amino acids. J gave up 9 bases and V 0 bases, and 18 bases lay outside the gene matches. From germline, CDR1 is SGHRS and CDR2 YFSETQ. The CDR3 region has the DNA TGCGCCAGCAGCTTGGTGGGAAGCGGGGCCGCGAGTGCATTTGAGCAGTTCTTC. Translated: CASSLVGSGAASAFEQFF.

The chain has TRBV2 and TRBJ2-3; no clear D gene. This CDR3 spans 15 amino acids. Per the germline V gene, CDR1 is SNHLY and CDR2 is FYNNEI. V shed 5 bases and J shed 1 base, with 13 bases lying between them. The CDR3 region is CASSLQALGTDTQYF. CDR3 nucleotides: TGTGCCAGCAGTCTGCAGGCCCTCGGCACAGATACGCAGTATTTT.

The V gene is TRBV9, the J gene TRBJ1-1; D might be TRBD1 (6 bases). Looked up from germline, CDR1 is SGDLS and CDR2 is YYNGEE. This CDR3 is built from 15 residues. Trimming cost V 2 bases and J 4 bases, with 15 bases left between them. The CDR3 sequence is CASSVGGGGPTEAFF. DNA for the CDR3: TGTGCCAGCAGCGTGGGGGGAGGGGGACCCACTGAAGCTTTCTTT.

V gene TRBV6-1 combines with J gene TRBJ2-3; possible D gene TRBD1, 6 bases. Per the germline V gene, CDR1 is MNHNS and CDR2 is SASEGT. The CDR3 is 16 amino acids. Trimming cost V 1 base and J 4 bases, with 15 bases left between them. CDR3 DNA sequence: TGTGCCAGCAGTGAAGTGTCGAGCAGGGGCGCAGATACGCAGTATTTT. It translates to CASSEVSSRGADTQYF.

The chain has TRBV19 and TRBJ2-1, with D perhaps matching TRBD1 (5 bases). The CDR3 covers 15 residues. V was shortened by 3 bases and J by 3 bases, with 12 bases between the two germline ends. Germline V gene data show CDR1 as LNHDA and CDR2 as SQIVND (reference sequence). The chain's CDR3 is CASSMVGQFYNEQFF. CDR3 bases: TGTGCCAGTAGTATGGTAGGACAATTCTACAATGAGCAGTTCTTC.

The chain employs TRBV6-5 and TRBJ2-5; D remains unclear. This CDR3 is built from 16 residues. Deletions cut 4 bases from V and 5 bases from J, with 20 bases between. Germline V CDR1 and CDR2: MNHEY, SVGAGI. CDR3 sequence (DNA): TGTGCCAGCAGTTCCTCCCAAGGCCCTACCCAGGAGACCCAGTACTTC. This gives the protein CASSSSQGPTQETQYF.

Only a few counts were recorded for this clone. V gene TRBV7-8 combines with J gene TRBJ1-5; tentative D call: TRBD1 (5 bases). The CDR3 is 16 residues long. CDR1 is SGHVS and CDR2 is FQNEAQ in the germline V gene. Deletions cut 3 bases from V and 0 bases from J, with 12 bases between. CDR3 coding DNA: TGTGCCAGCAGCTTGGGAAGACAGTATAGCAATCAGCCCCAGCATTTT. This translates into CASSLGRQYSNQPQHF.

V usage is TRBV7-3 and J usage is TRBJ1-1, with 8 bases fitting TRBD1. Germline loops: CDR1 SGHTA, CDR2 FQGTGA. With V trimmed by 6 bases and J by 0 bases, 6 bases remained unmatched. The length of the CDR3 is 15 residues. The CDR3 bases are TGTGCCAGCAGATTCGACAGGGGCATGAACACTGAAGCTTTCTTT. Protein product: CASRFDRGMNTEAFF.

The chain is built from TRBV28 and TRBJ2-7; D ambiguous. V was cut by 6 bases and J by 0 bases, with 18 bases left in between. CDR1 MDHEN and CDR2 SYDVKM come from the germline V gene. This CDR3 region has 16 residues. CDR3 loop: CASSPHGPYSSYEQYF. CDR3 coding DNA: TGTGCCAGCAGCCCTCACGGGCCTTACAGCTCCTACGAGCAGTACTTC.

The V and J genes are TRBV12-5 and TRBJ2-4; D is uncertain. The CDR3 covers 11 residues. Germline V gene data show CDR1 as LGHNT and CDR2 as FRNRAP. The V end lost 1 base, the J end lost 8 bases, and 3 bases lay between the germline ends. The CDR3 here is CASGLGDIQYF. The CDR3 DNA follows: TGTGCTAGTGGTTTGGGGGACATTCAGTACTTC.

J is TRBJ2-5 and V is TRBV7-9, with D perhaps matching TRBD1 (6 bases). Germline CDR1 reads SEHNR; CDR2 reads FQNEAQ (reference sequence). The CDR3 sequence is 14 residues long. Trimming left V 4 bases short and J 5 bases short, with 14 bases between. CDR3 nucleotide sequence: TGTGCCAGCAGCTCGAAACAGGGTGGGGAGACCCAGTACTTC. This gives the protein CASSSKQGGETQYF.